Included here is one T cell receptor (beta chain) sequence, with context. These data come from a study of shared clonotypes between healthy human individuals. The CDR3 runs to 16 residues. Trimming shortened V by 3 bases and J by 5 bases, and 19 bases separated the two germline ends. Germline V CDR1 and CDR2: SGHVS, FNYEAQ. Samples underwent the assay at deep level. An even split of each subset's genomic DNA across several immunoSEQ plates was performed. Measured with immunoSEQ multiplex PCR; TCRdb has only the in-frame clones, and not every one. The data contain some 1,600,000 clones, approximately 98% of them singletons.

The chain uses TRBV7-6 and TRBJ2-5; D gene uncertain. The sequence derives from a man aged 25 to 40 in good health. Sequencing input: naive CD4+ T cells sorted from blood. Subset specified: CD45RA+ positively selected. The CDR3 nucleotides are TGTGCCAGCAGCTTGGAAACCGGCCTAGTTAAGGAGACCCAGTACTTC. Amino acids: CASSLETGLVKETQYF. Drawing the rest from reference TRBV7-6 and TRBJ2-5, the complete variable domain is GAGVSQSPRYKVTKRGQDVALRCDPISGHVSLYWYRQALGQGPEFLTYFNYEAQQDKSGLPNDRFSAERPEGSISTLTIQRTEQRDSAMYRCASSLETGLVKETQYFGPGTRLLVL.